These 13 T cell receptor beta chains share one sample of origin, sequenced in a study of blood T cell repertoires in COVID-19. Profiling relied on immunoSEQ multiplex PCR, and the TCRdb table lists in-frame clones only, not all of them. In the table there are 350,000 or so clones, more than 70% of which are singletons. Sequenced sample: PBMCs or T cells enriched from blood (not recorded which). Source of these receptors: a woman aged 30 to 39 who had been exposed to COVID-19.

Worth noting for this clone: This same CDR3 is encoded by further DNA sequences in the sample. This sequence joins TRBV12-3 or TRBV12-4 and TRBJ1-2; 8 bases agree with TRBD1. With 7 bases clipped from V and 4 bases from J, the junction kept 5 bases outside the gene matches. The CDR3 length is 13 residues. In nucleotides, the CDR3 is TGTGCCAGCACAAGGACAGGGTCCTATGGCTACACCTTC. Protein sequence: CASTRTGSYGYTF.

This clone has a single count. This CDR3 reads CASSPPGQGQGAQYF. CDR3 sequence (DNA): TGTGCCAGCTCACCACCGGGGCAGGGACAGGGCGCCCAGTACTTC. The chain links TRBV18 to TRBJ2-7; TRBD1 matches at 9 bases. The CDR3 has 15 residues. The germline V gene encodes CDR1 KGHSH and CDR2 LQKENI. J lost 10 bases, V lost 0 bases, and 10 bases had no gene match.

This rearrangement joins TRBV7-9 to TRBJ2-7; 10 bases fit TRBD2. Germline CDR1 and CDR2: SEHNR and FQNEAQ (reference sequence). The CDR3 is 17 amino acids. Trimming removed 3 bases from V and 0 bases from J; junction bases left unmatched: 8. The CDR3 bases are TGTGCCAGCAGCTTCGGAAAGCGGGAGGGCCCCTCCTACGAGCAGTACTTC. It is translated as CASSFGKREGPSYEQYF.

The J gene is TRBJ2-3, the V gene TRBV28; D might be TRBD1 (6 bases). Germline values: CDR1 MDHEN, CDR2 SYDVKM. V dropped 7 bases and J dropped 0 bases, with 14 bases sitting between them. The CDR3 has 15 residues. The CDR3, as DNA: TGTGCCAGCACCTGGGGGCGCTTCAGCACAGATACGCAGTATTTT. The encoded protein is CASTWGRFSTDTQYF. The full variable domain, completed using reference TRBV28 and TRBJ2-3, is DVKVTQSSRYLVKRTGEKVFLECVQDMDHENMFWYRQDPGLGLRLIYFSYDVKMKEKGDIPEGYSVSREKKERFSLILESASTNQTSMYLCASTWGRFSTDTQYFGPGTRLTVL.

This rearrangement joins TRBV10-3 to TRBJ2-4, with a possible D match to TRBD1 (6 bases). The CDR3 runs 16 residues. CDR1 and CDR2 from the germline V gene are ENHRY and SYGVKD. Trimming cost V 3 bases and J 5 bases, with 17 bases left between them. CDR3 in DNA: TGTGCCATCAGTGACCCCCAACAGGGACCCGAAAACATTCAGTACTTC. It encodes CAISDPQQGPENIQYF.

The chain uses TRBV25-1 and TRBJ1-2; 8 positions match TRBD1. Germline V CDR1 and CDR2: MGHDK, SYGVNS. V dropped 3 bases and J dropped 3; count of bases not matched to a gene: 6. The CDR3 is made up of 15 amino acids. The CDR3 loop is CASSDPGGKDYGYTF. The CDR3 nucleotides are TGTGCCAGCAGTGACCCAGGGGGCAAGGACTATGGCTACACCTTC.

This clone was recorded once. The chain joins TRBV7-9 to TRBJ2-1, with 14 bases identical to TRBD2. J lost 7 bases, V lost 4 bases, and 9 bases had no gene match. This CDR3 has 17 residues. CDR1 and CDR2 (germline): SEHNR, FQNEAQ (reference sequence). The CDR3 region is CASSYPPGTSGSNEQFF. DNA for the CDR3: TGTGCCAGCAGCTACCCACCCGGGACTAGCGGGAGTAATGAGCAGTTCTTC.

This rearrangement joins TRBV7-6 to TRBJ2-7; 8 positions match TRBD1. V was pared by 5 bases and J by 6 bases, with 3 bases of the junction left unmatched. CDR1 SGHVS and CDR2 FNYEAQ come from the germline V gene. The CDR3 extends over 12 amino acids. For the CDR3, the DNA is TGTGCCAGCAGCCCAGGGGGCTCCGAGCAGTACTTC. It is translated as CASSPGGSEQYF.

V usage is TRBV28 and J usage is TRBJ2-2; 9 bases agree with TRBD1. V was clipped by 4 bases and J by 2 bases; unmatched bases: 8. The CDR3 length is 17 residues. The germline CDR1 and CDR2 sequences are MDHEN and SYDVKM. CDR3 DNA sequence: TGTGCCAGCAGTTCTTACCCGGGACAGGGAAACACCGGGGAGCTGTTTTTT. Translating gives CASSSYPGQGNTGELFF.

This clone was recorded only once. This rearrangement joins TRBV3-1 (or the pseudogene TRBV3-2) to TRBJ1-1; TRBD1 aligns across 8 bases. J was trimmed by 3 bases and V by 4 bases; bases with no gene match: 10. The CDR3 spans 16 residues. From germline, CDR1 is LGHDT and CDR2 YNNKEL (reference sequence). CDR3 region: CASSPGQGISDTEAFF. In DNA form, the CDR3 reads TGTGCCAGCAGCCCCGGACAGGGTATTTCAGACACTGAAGCTTTCTTT.

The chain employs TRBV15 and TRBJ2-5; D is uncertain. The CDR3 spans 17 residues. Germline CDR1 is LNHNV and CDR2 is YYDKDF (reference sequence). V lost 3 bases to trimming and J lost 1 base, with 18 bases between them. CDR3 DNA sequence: TGTGCCACCAGCAGGCATCCCCACAACACAGCCCAAGAGACCCAGTACTTC. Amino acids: CATSRHPHNTAQETQYF.

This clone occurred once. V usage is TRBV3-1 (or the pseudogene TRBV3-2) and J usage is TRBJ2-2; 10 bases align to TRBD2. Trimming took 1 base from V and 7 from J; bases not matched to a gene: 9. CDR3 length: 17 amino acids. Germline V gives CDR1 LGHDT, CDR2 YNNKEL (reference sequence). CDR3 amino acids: CASSQAGTSVLGGELFF. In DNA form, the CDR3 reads TGTGCCAGCAGCCAAGCCGGGACTAGCGTCTTGGGCGGGGAGCTGTTTTTT.

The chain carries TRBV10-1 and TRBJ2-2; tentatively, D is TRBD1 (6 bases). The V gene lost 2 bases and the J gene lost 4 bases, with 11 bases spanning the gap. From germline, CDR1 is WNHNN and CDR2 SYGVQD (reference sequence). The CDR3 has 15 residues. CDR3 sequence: CASSEPGAVTGELFF. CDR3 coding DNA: TGCGCCAGCAGTGAGCCAGGGGCGGTCACCGGGGAGCTGTTTTTT.